This TCR beta chain was retrieved from a study of T cell responses to AZD1222 COVID-19 vaccine. V lost 4 bases to trimming and J lost 4 bases; unmatched junction nucleotides: 13. Germline CDR1 is SGDLS and CDR2 is YYNGEE. This CDR3 has 18 amino acids. Profiled with immunoSEQ multiplex PCR; TCRdb holds only in-frame clones, not every one. The profile covers roughly 190,000 clones, with approximately 90% appearing a single time and roughly 0.98% taken by the ten largest. The sequence came from an adult in good health. This chain joins TRBV9 and TRBJ1-6; 8 bases align to TRBD1. This specimen was peripheral blood, taken on day 0 of AZD1222 vaccination. In DNA, the CDR3 is TGTGCCAGCAGCCCCCGGACAGGGAACTTAAAATATAATTCACCCCTCCACTTT. Its translation is CASSPRTGNLKYNSPLHF.